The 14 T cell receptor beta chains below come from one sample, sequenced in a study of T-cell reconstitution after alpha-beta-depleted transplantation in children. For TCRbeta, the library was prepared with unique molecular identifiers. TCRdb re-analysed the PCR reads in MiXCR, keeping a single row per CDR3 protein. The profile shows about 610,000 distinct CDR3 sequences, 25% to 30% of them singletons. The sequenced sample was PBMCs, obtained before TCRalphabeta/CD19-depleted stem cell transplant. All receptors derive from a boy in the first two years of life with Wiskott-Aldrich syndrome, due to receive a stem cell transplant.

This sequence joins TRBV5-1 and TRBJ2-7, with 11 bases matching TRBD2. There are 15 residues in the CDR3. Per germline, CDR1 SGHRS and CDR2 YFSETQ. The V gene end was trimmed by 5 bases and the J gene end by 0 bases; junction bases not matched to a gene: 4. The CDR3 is CASSTLAGASYEQYF. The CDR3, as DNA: TGCGCCAGCAGTACACTAGCGGGGGCCTCCTACGAGCAGTACTTC.

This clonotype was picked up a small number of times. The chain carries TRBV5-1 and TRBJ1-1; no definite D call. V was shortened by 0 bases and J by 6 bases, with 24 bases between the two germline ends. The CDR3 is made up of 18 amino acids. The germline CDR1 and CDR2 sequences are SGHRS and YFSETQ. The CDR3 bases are TGCGCCAGCAGCTTGGAGCCGATGGGGTTCCCCGGAGGCGCTGAAGCTTTCTTT. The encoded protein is CASSLEPMGFPGGAEAFF. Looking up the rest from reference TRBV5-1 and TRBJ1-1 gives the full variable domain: KAGVTQTPRYLIKTRGQQVTLSCSPISGHRSVSWYQQTPGQGLQFLFEYFSETQRNKGNFPGRFSGRQFSNSRSEMNVSTLELGDSALYLCASSLEPMGFPGGAEAFFGQGTRLTVV.

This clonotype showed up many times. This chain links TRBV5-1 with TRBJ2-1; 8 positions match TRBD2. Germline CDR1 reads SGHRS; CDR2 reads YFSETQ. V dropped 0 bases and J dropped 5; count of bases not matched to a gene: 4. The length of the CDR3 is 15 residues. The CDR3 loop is CASSLVLREDNEQFF. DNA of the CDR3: TGCGCCAGCAGCTTGGTTTTGCGGGAGGACAATGAGCAGTTCTTC.

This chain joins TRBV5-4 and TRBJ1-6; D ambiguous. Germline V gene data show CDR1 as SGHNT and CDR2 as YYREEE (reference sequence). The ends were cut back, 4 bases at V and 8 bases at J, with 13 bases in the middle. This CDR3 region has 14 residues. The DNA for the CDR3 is TGTGCCAGCAGCCTGATGACCCCGGATTCACCCCTCCACTTT. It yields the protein CASSLMTPDSPLHF.

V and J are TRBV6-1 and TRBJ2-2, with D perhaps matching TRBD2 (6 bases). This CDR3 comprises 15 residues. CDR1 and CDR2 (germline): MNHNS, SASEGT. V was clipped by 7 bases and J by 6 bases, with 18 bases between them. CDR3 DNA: TGTGCCAGCAAACGGGACTCAGGACTATCCGGGGAGCTGTTTTTT. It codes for CASKRDSGLSGELFF.

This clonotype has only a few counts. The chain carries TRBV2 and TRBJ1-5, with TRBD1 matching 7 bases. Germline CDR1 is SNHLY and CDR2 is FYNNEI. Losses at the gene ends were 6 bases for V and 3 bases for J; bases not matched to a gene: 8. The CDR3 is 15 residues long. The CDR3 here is CASSDKTGYNQPQHF. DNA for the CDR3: TGTGCCAGCAGCGACAAGACAGGGTACAATCAGCCCCAGCATTTT.

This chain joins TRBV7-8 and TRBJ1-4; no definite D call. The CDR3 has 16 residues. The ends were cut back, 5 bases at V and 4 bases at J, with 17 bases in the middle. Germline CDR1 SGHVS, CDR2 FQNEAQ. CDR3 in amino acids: CASSLPGPTLNEKLFF. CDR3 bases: TGTGCCAGCAGCCTCCCTGGACCGACACTTAATGAAAAACTGTTTTTT. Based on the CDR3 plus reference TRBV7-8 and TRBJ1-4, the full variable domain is GAGVSQSPRYKVAKRGQDVALRCDPISGHVSLFWYQQALGQGPEFLTYFQNEAQLDKSGLPSDRFFAERPEGSVSTLKIQRTQQEDSAVYLCASSLPGPTLNEKLFFGSGTQLSVL.

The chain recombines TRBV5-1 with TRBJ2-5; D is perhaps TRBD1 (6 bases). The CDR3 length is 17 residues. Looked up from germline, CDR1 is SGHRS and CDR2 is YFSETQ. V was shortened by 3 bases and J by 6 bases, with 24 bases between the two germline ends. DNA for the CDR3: TGCGCCAGCAGCTCCCTAGTAGGGGGAAGGTACGCGAAGACCCAGTACTTC. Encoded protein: CASSSLVGGRYAKTQYF.

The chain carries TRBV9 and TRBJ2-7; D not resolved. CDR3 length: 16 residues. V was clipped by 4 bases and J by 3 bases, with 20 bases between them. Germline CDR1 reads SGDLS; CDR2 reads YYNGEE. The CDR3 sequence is CASSPSDSHPFYEQYF. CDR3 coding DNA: TGTGCCAGCAGCCCCTCTGATTCCCATCCTTTCTACGAGCAGTACTTC.

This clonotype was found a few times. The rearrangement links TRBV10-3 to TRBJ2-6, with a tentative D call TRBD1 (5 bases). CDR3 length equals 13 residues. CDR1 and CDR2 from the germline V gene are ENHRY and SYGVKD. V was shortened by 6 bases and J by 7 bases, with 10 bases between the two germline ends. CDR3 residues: CAIRDKSANVLTF. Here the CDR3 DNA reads TGTGCCATCAGGGACAAGTCAGCCAACGTCCTGACTTTC.

CDR3 region: CASSLDMGGMRSYEQYF. In DNA form, the CDR3 reads TGTGCCAGCAGTTTAGATATGGGCGGGATGCGGTCCTACGAGCAGTACTTC. V usage is TRBV12-3 or TRBV12-4 and J usage is TRBJ2-7, with D tentatively TRBD2 (6 bases). The CDR3 totals 17 residues. Trimming stripped 1 base from V and 1 base from J, with 17 bases between.

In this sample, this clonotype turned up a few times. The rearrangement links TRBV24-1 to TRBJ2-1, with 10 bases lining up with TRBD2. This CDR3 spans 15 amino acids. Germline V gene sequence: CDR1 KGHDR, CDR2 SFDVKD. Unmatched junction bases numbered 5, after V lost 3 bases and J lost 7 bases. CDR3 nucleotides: TGTGCCACCAGTGATAGGACTAGCGGTATAAATGAGCAGTTCTTC. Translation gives CATSDRTSGINEQFF.

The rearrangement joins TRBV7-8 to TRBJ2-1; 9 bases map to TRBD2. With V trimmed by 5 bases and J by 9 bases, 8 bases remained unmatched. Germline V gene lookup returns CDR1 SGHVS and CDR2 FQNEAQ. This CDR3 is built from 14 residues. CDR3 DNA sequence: TGTGCCAGCAGCCTTAGCGGGAGCCTTAGTGAGCAGTTCTTC. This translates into CASSLSGSLSEQFF.

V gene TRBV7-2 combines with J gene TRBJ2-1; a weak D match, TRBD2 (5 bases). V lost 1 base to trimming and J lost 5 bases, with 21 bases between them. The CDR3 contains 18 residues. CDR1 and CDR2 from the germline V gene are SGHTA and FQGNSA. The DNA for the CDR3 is TGTGCCAGCAGCTTAGGGCTAGCCCAAGTCAAAATTGACAATGAGCAGTTCTTC. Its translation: CASSLGLAQVKIDNEQFF.